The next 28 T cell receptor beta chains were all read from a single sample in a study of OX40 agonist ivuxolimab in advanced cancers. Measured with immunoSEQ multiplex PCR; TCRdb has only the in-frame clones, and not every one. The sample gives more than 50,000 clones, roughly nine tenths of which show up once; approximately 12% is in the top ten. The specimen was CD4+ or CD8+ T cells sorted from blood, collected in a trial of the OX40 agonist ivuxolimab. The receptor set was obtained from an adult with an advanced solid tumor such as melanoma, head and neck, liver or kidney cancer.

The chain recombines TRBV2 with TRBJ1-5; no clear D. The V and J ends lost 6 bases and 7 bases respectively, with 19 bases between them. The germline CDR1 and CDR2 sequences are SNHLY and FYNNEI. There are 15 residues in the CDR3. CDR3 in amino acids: CASSDIPREAQPQHF. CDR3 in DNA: TGTGCCAGCAGCGATATTCCCCGTGAGGCCCAGCCCCAGCATTTT.

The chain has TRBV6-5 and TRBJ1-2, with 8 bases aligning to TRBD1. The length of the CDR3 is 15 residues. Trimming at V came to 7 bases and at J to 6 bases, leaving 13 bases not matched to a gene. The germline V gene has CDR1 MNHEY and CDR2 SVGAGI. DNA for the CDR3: TGTGCCAGCAACAGGGGGGAAACGGGGAGGAATGGCTACACCTTC. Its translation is CASNRGETGRNGYTF.

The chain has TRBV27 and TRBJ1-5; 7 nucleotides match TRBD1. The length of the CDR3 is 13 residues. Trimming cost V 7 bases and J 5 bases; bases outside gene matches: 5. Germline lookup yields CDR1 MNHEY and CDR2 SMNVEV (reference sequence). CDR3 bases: TGTGCCAGCATGACAGGGAGGGATCAGCCCCAGCATTTT. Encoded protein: CASMTGRDQPQHF.

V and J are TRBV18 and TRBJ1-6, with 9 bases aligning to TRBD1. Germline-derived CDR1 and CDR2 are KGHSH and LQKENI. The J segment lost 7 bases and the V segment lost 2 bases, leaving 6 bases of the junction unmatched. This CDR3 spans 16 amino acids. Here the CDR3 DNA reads TGTGCCAGCTCACCAGCAAACAGGGGGCGAAATTCACCCCTCCACTTT. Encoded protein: CASSPANRGRNSPLHF.

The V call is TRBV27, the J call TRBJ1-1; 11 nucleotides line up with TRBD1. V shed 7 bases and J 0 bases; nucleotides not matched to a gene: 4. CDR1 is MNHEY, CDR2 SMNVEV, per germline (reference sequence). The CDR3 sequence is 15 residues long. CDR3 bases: TGTGCCAGCATCGGGACAGGGGGTATGAACACTGAAGCTTTCTTT. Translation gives CASIGTGGMNTEAFF.

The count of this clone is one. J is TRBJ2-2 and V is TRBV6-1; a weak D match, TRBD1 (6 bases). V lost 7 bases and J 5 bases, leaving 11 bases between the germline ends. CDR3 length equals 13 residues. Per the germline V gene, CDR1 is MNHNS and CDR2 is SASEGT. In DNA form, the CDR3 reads TGTGCCAGCACTGGACAGTTAACCGGGGAGCTGTTTTTT. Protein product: CASTGQLTGELFF.

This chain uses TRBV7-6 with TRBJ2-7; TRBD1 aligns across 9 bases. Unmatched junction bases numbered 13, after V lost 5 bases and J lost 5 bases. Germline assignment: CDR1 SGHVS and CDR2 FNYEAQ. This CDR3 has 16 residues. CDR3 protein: CASSPQLGQGVHEQYF. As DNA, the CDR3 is TGTGCCAGCAGCCCTCAACTGGGACAGGGCGTCCACGAGCAGTACTTC.

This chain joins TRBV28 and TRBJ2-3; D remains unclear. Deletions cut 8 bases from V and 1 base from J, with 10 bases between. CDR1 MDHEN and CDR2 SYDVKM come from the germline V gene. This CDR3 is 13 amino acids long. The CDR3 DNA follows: TGTGCCAGCGGGATCTTGCGCACAGATACGCAGTATTTT. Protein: CASGILRTDTQYF.

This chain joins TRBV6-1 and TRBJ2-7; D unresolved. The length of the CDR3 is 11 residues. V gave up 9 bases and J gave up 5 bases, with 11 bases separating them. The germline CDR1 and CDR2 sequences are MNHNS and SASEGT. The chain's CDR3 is CARDLRHEQYF. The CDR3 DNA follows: TGTGCCAGAGACCTCCGCCACGAGCAGTACTTC.

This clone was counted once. CDR3 sequence reads: CASSQDARRDQEPGCQGWGELFF. Here the CDR3 DNA reads TGTGCCAGCAGCCAAGATGCACGCCGGGACCAGGAACCGGGCTGTCAGGGATGGGGGGAGCTGTTTTTT. This chain links TRBV14 with TRBJ2-2, with D perhaps TRBD1 or TRBD2 (5 bases each). Trimming stripped 0 bases from V and 8 bases from J, with 37 bases between. Germline CDR1 and CDR2: SGHDN and FVKESK. The CDR3 sequence is 23 residues long. Combining the CDR3 with reference TRBV14 and TRBJ2-2 gives the whole variable domain EAGVTQFPSHSVIEKGQTVTLRCDPISGHDNLYWYRRVMGKEIKFLLHFVKESKQDESGMPNNRFLAERTGGTYSTLKVQPAELEDSGVYFCASSQDARRDQEPGCQGWGELFFGEGSRLTVL.

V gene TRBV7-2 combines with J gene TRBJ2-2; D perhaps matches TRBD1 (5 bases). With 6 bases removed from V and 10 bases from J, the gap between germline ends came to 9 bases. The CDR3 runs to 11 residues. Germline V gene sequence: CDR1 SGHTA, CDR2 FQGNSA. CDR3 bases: TGTGCCAGCAGTATAGGGGCGGAGCTGTTTTTT. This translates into CASSIGAELFF.

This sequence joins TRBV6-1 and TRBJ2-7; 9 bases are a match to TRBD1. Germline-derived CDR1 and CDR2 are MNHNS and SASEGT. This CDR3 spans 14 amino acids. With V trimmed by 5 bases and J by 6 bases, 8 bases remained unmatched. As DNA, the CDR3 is TGTGCCAGCAGTCCCCGGGACAGGGCCCGCGAGCAGTACTTC. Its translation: CASSPRDRAREQYF.

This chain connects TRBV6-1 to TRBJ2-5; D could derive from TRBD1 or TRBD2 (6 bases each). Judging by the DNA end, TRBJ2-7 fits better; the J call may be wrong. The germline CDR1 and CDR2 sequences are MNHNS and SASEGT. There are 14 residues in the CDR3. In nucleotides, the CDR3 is TGTGCCAGCAGCGTATACAGGAGGGGGTACGAGCAGTACTTC. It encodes CASSVYRRGYEQYF.

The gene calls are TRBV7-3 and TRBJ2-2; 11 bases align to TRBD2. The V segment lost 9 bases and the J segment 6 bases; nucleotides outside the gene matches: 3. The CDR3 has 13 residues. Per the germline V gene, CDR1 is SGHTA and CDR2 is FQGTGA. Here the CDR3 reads CASSGRGAGELFF. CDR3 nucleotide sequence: TGTGCCAGTAGCGGGAGGGGGGCCGGGGAGCTGTTTTTT.

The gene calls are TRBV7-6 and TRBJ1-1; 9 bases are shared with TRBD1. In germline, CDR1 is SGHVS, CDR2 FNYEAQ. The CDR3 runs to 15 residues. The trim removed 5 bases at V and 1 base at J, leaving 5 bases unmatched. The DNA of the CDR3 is TGTGCCAGCAGCCAAATGGGACAGGGGAACACTGAAGCTTTCTTT. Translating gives CASSQMGQGNTEAFF.

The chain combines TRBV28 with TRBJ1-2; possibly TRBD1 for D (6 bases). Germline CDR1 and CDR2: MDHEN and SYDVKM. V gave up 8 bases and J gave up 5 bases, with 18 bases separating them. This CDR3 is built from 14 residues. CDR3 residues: CASGQGHNSYGYTF. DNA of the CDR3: TGTGCCAGCGGCCAGGGGCATAATTCATATGGCTACACCTTC.

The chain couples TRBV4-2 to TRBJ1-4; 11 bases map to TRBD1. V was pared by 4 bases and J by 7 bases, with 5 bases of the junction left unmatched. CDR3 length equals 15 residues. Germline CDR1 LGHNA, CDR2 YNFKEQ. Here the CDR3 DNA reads TGTGCCAGCAGCCCCTGGACAGGGGGCGCTGAAAAACTGTTTTTT. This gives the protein CASSPWTGGAEKLFF.

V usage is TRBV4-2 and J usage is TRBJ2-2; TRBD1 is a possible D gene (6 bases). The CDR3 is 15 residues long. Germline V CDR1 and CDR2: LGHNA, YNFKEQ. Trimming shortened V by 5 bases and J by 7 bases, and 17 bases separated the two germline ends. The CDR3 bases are TGTGCCAGCAGCTTGTGGTGGGACATTTACGGGGAGCTGTTTTTT. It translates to CASSLWWDIYGELFF.

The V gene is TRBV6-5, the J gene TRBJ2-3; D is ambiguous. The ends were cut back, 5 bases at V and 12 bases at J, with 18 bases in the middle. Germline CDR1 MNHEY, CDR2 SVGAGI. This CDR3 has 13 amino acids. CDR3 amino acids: CASSRDIGSFQYF. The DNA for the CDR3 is TGTGCCAGCAGTCGAGACATCGGATCTTTCCAGTATTTT.

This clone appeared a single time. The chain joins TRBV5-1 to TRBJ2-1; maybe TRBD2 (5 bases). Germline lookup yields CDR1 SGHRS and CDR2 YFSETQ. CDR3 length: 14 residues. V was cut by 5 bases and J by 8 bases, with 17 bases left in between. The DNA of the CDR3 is TGCGCCAGCAGAAGGACTCCGGGTTACGATGAGCAGTTCTTC. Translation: CASRRTPGYDEQFF.

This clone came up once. The CDR3 spells CASSLISGQGRLTLHF. The CDR3 nucleotides are TGTGCCAGCAGCTTAATATCGGGACAGGGGAGGCTGACCCTCCACTTT. J is TRBJ1-6 and V is TRBV7-9; 10 bases map to TRBD1. Germline CDR1 reads SEHNR; CDR2 reads FQNEAQ (reference sequence). The CDR3 is 16 residues long. J lost 14 bases, V lost 2 bases, and 12 bases had no gene match.

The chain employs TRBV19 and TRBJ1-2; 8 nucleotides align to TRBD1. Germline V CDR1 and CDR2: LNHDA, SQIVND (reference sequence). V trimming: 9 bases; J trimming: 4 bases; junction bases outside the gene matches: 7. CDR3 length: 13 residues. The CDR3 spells CASRQGMIYGYTF. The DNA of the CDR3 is TGTGCCAGCCGACAGGGGATGATCTATGGCTACACCTTC.

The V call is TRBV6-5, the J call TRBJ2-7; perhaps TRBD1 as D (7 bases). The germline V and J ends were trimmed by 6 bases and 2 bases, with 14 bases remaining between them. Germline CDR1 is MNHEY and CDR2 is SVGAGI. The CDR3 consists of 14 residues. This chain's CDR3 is CASSRAGGTYEQYF. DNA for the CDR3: TGTGCCAGCAGCCGGGCAGGGGGGACCTACGAGCAGTACTTC.

CDR3 region: CASSLSLQTQYF. CDR3 nucleotides: TGTGCCAGCAGCTTGAGCTTGCAGACCCAGTACTTC. The chain links TRBV5-8 to TRBJ2-5, with D uncertain. The V end lost 1 base, the J end lost 6 bases, and 7 bases lay between the germline ends. Germline values: CDR1 SGHTS, CDR2 YDEGEE. The CDR3 spans 12 residues.

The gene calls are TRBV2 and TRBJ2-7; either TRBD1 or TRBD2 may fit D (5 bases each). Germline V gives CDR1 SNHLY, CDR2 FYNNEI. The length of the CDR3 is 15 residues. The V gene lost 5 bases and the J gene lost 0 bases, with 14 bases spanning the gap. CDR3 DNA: TGTGCCAGCAGTCCGGGACGGTCGAGCTCCTACGAGCAGTACTTC. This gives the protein CASSPGRSSSYEQYF.

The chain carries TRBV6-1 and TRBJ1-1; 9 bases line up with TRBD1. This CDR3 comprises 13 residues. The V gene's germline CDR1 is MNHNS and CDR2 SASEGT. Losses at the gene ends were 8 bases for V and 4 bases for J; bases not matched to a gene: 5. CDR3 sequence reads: CASGRQGGTEAFF. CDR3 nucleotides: TGTGCCAGCGGACGACAGGGGGGCACTGAAGCTTTCTTT.

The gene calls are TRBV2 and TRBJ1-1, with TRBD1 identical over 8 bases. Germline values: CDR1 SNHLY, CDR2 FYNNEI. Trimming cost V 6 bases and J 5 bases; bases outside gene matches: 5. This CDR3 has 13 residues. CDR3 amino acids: CASSRDRNTEAFF. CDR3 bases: TGTGCCAGCAGCCGGGACAGGAATACTGAAGCTTTCTTT.

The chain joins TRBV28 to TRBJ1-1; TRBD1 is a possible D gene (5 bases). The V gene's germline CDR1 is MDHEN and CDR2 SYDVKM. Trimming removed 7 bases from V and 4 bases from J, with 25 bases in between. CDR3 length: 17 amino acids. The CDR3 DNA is TGTGCCAGCACTCGGTCCGAATCGGGGCGTTTCGCCACTGAAGCTTTCTTT. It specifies CASTRSESGRFATEAFF.